The subject of this entry is one TCR beta chain. No antigen is known for it. No much larger clone exists at a distance of one base, and base qualities are not known. The data originate from a study of cytomegalovirus exposure and HLA in healthy donors (dated 2017 in TCRdb). Regarding the study in general: According to an earlier analysis of 550 to 750 of the donors, roughly 180 million T cells yielded some 110 million unique TCR beta sequences and 276 Gb of sequence data. Roughly 320 gigabases of sequencing data and 91 million or so unique TCR sequences made up an early release that covered approximately 620 HLA-typed donors. Among the roughly 400 genotyped donors, approximately 81% belonged to the genetic ancestry cluster associated with self-reported Caucasian donors. The study aimed to test whether signatures of past pathogen exposure could be identified by cataloging public T cell receptors. The T cell repertoires of several hundred subjects were profiled by immunosequencing and related to cytomegalovirus serostatus. A separate validation cohort of approximately 130 different subjects was used in addition to the 666-subject first cohort. To predict cytomegalovirus infection status, the study brought together high-throughput TCR immunosequencing, statistical association of individual TCRs with disease status, and machine learning. A later analysis re-examined previously published TCR beta repertoires from roughly 720 donors and added high-resolution HLA genotyping to investigate patterns of TCR occurrence. Rather than using new phenotypic data, the later analysis identified candidate immune exposures from TCR beta sequences and from how often those sequences occurred across donors. To decide whether each TCR beta V gene segment behaved as functional or pseudogenic, an earlier analysis of fewer than 750 of the donors relied on high-throughput TCR beta sequencing. Alongside the repertoire data, information on donor age, sex, ethnicity and CMV serostatus was compiled. Genome-wide SNP genotypes for about 60% of the roughly 670 donors were used in a later genetic analysis, which treated that subset as a discovery cohort. Every discovery cohort repertoire had been produced on one sequencing platform. HLA typing included class I and class II loci at four-digit resolution. Typing coverage differed by locus: A, B, C, DRB1 and DQB1 were typed in about 629-630 donors, DQA1 in roughly 510, DPA1 in some 570, and DPB1 in roughly 470. Roughly 5 DR-DQ haplotypes were handled as single units for association and clustering because linkage in the cohort was strong. Among about 400 genotyped donors of the cohort, an average of roughly 230,000 unique TCR beta nucleotide sequences was sequenced per donor, of which roughly 18% were non-productive. Study-wide conclusions, independent of this receptor: Correlated functional status among segregating V segments might reflect linkage disequilibrium, but an unknown experimental factor could not be ruled out. In a later analysis, HLA-associated TCR beta chains showed more clonal expansion and lower generation probabilities than non-associated chains that were equally common. The 87-base-pair reads could not distinguish some IMGT-functional V segments, including TRBV6-2 and TRBV6-3, so those segments were excluded. The authors suggested that the approach could potentially be extended to other disease states and immunological phenotypes. A few of the identified cytomegalovirus-associated TCR beta chains were confirmed in vitro to be specific for cytomegalovirus antigens. Some 16 rarely observed V segments, including chromosome 9 orphons, were excluded from the earlier analysis of several hundred of the donors because counts were too low. Compared with the 666-donor mean, donors in an Asian-associated ancestry cluster had fewer N-insertions in productive TCRs, according to a later genetic analysis. In both the original and validation cohorts, the classifier was reported to diagnose cytomegalovirus status with high specificity and sensitivity. In the study, about 150 TCR beta chains were listed as associated with cytomegalovirus. A later analysis found that most CMV-associated TCR beta chains appeared HLA-restricted, with HLA associations seemingly driven largely by CMV exposure. Broadly in line with IMGT annotations, most TCR beta V segments showed up in productive rearrangements about 87% or about 30% of the time in an earlier analysis of several hundred of the donors. The only immune exposure information available for the cohort was CMV serostatus. A later analysis reported that several top co-occurrence clusters appeared linked to parvovirus B19, influenza, CMV and Epstein-Barr virus. Assigning TCR associations to individual alleles was difficult when HLA alleles, especially DR and DQ, strongly co-occurred. In a later analysis, some 18,000 TCR beta sequences were associated with specific HLA alleles at a false discovery rate of 0.05. A further reported finding was that TCR beta sequences accurately predicted the HLA-A and HLA-B alleles for most subjects in the first cohort. Because some donors lacked HLA typing at each locus, the association tests relied only on the typed subset. Sequencing depth was assumed to be roughly uniform across donors in the presence/absence analyses, though that assumption may not hold. Across donors, most TCR sequences were observed very rarely, whereas some public TCRs were present in many individuals. A later analysis found that TCR association rates varied across HLA loci, with DRB1 alleles showing the most associated TCRs and HLA-C alleles the fewest. The cohort was sequenced for TCR beta chains only, and without alpha or paired-chain data the features that could be detected were limited. An association between a missense DCLRE1C variant and V-gene and J-gene trimming of TCR beta chains was found in a later genetic analysis and replicated in an independent cohort. A cluster of highly shared sequence variants was judged likely to be a technical artifact of the sequencing pipeline.

From V the trimming removes 3 bases and from J it removes 0 bases, while the gene matches leave 2 bases of the junction unaccounted for. The germline V gene (reference sequence) specifies SEHNR as CDR1 and FQNEAQ as CDR2. Counted from cysteine to phenylalanine, this CDR3 has 16 amino acids. The CDR3 DNA has 48 bases and is translated from base 1. The method behind the library was the immunoSEQ multiplex PCR assay. A mixture of 60 forward primers for TCR Vbeta segments and 13 reverse primers for TCR Jbeta segments was used in the multiplex PCR. The CDR3 region of rearranged TCR beta genes was amplified from genomic DNA with a multiplex PCR assay. Amplified TCR beta libraries were sequenced as 87-base-pair reads on the Illumina HiSeq System. Under the source paper's analysis protocol: Across the roughly 640 repertoires, a later analysis counted some 81 million unique TCR beta chains, roughly 11 million of which were shared by at least two donors. To remove PCR and sequencing errors, raw reads were error-corrected and collapsed into unique sequences using a nearest-neighbor algorithm that merged closely related sequences. To assign V, D and J gene segments, CDR3 sequences were aligned to IMGT reference sequences. For a sequence to be retained, at least a six-nucleotide match to both a V gene segment and a J gene segment was required. Rearrangements were called productive when the CDR3 lacked stop codons and stayed in frame with V and J; all others were non-productive. Following IMGT convention, CDR3 was defined as the stretch from the second conserved V-encoded cysteine up to the conserved J-encoded phenylalanine. Sequences without an unambiguous match to a single V gene segment were excluded from the earlier analysis of approximately 600 of the donors. An earlier analysis of a few hundred of the donors called V segments functional above 56.7% productive rearrangements and segregating when the between-donor standard deviation exceeded 5%. A statistical classification framework was built to diagnose cytomegalovirus status from the catalog of TCR beta chain sequences. A later analysis assigned V and J genes by comparing TCR nucleotide sequences with IMGT/GENE-DB human TR gene sequences. In a later analysis, CDR3 sequences and most-parsimonious VDJ recombination scenarios were assigned using the TCRdist pipeline. A later analysis defined each TCR beta chain by its CDR3 amino acid sequence plus V-gene family, and excluded reads lacking a unique V-gene family. To address suspected cross-contamination and a sequencing artifact, a later analysis removed 592 highly shared, low-generation-probability nucleotide sequences. A later analysis calculated a clonal expansion index for each public chain from normalized within-repertoire ranks of inferred template counts. In a later analysis, generation probabilities were computed using a VDJ recombination model fitted to out-of-frame rearrangements, and the results were checked against IGoR. In a later analysis, hypergeometric tests were used to score TCR-TCR, TCR-HLA and TCR-CMV co-occurrence, with a repertoire-size bias correction applied to TCR pairs. In a later analysis, false discovery rates were estimated by permuting HLA or CMV assignments 20 times. In a later analysis, co-occurring TCRs were grouped with DBSCAN, and TCRdist sequence similarity was added when clustering was performed within HLA-allele-positive subsets. Co-occurrence clustering excluded repertoires with fewer than 30,000 or more than 120,000 public chains, plus five with anomalous nucleotide sharing. Here the immuneACCESS table is served through TCRdb, limited to in-frame sequences with V and J called. Missing clones are a known gap in these copies; in checked studies unresolved V genes cover under half, and the rest lacks a known reason. That table furnishes V, J and clone size, whereas the DNA furnished D and trimming. In all, the sample holds about 250,000 clones, and 85% to 95% of those were seen once. The ten largest clonotypes hold roughly 1.5% of the sample.

In total, approximately 610 healthy bone marrow donors made up the cohort. At the time of sampling, all cohort members were nominally healthy, though unrecorded immune exposures were likely present. The donor tested CMV seronegative, placing the donor among the 350 to 400 seronegative members of the cohort. Every donor gave a peripheral blood sample, and the peripheral blood mononuclear cells from that sample were used for TCR beta sequencing. Genomic DNA extraction from the blood cell samples was performed with the Qiagen DNeasy Blood Extraction Kit. The TCR comes from a girl aged 2 to 10 in good health and CMV-seronegative. The sample comprised PBMCs. The rearranged chain carries TRBV7-9 and TRBJ1-3; 10 bases in between match TRBD1. The CDR3 sequence is CASSFRTGGSGNTIYF. The DNA is TGTGCCAGCAGCTTTAGGACAGGGGGCTCTGGAAACACCATATATTTT.